The T cell receptor beta chain under discussion was sequenced for a study of blood T cells in healthy people across ages. Broader study findings: With age, beta diversity per million T cells declined roughly linearly, significantly by 35 to 40.

The CDR3 sequence is 14 residues long. Germline-derived CDR1 and CDR2 are GTSNPN and SVGIG (reference sequence). With regard to this clonotype: As yet, its antigen is unknown. One junction end does not reproduce the germline sequence, and a read error may be involved.

With a J-beta primer mix and a sample-barcoded 5' primer, a second PCR ran about 7 to 11 cycles. TCRdb independently ran MiXCR on the 5' RACE reads; one entry per CDR3 protein. The profile covers about 780,000 distinct CDR3 sequences, with around half appearing a single time and about a sixth taken by the ten largest. The sequenced sample consisted of blood. This TCR came from a man older than 75 in good health. The genes are TRBV30 and TRBJ2-1; TRBD2 matches 7 bases. The CDR3 region is CAWRVTSNHNEQFF. The CDR3 bases are TGTGCCTGGCGTGTGACTAGCAACCACAATGAGCAGTTCTTC.